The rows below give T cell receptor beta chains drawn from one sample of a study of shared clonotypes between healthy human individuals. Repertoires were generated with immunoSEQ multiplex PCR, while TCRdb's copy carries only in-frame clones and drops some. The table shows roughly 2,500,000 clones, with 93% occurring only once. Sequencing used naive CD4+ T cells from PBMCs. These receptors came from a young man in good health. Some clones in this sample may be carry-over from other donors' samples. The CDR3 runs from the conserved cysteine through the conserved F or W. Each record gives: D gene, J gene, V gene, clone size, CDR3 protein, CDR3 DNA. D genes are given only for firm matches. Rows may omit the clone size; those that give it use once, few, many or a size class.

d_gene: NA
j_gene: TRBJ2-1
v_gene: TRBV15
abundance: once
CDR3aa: CATSRDLGGNNEQFF
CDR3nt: TGTGCCACCAGCAGAGATCTCGGGGGCAACAATGAGCAGTTCTTC

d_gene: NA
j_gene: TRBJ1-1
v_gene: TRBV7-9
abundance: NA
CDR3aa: CASSVKGPNTEAFF
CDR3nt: TGTGCCAGCAGCGTCAAGGGACCGAACACTGAAGCTTTCTTT

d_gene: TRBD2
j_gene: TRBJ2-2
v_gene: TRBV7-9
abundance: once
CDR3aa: CASSFGAGGMNTGELFF
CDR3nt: TGTGCCAGCAGCTTTGGAGCGGGAGGGATGAACACCGGGGAGCTGTTTTTT

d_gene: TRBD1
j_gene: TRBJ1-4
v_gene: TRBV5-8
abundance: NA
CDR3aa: CASSLADGTGNEKLFF
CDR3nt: TGTGCCAGCAGCTTGGCCGACGGGACAGGGAACGAAAAACTGTTTTTT

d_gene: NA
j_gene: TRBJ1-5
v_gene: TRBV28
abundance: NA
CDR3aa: CASSAPYQPQHF
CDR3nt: TGTGCCAGCAGTGCCCCCTATCAGCCCCAGCATTTT

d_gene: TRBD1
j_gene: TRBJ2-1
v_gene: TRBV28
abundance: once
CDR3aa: CASTGQGIARSYNEQFF
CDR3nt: TGTGCCAGCACGGGACAGGGGATAGCTCGTTCCTACAATGAGCAGTTCTTC

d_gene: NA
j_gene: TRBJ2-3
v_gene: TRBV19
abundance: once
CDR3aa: CASRYTDTQYF
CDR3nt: TGTGCCAGTAGGTACACAGATACGCAGTATTTT

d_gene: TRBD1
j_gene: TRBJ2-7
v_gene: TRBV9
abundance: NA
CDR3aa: CASSPEGDSTFYEQYF
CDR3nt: TGTGCCAGCAGCCCCGAGGGGGACAGTACCTTCTACGAGCAGTACTTC

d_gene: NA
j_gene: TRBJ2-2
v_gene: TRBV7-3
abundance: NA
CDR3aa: CASSSGHNTGELFF
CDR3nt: TGTGCCAGCAGCTCCGGACATAACACCGGGGAGCTGTTTTTT

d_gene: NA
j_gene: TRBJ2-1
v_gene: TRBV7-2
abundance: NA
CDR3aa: CASSLGPGESYNEQFF
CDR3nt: TGTGCCAGCAGCTTAGGCCCGGGGGAATCCTACAATGAGCAGTTCTTC

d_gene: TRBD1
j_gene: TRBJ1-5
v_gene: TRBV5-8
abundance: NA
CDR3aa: CASSFLGQGPSQPQHF
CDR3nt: TGTGCCAGCAGCTTCCTGGGACAGGGGCCGAGTCAGCCCCAGCATTTT

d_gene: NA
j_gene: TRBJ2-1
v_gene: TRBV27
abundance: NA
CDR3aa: CASSLREAYNEQFF
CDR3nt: TGTGCCAGCAGTTTAAGGGAGGCATACAATGAGCAGTTCTTC

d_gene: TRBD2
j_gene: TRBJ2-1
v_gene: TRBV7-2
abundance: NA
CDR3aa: CASSLKGLAANEQFF
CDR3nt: TGTGCCAGCAGCTTAAAGGGACTAGCTGCGAATGAGCAGTTCTTC

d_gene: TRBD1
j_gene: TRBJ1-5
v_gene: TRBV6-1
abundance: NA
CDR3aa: CASRRDRSNQPQHF
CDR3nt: TGTGCCAGCCGACGGGACAGGTCCAATCAGCCCCAGCATTTT

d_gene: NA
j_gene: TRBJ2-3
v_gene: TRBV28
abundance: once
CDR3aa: CASHYGNTQYF
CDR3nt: TGTGCCAGCCACTACGGGAATACGCAGTATTTT

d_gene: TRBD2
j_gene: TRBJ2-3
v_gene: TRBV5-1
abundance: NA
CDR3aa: CASSLPLLAGGADTQYF
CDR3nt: TGCGCCAGCAGTCTACCTCTACTAGCGGGAGGAGCAGATACGCAGTATTTT

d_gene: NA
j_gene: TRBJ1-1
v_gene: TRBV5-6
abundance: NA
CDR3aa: CASSFPTGNTEAFF
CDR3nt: TGTGCCAGCAGCTTCCCGACAGGGAACACTGAAGCTTTCTTT